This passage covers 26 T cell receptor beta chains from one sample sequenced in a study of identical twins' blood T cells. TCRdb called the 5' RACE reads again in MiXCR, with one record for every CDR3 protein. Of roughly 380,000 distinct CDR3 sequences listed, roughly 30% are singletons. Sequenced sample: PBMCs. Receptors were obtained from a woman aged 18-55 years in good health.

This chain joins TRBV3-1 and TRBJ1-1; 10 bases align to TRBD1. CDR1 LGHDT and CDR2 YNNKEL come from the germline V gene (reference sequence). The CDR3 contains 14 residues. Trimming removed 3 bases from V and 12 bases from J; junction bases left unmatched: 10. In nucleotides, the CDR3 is TGTGCCAGCAGCCAGAACGACAGGGGGCTAGTCACTTTCTTT. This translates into CASSQNDRGLVTFF.

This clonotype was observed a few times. CDR3 bases: TGTGCCAGTAATACAGGTTATAGCAATCAGCCCCAGCATTTT. Translation: CASNTGYSNQPQHF. The gene calls are TRBV19 and TRBJ1-5; TRBD1 might be the D (5 bases). The germline V gene encodes CDR1 LNHDA and CDR2 SQIVND (reference sequence). With 7 bases removed from V and 0 bases from J, the gap between germline ends came to 10 bases. The CDR3 is 14 amino acids.

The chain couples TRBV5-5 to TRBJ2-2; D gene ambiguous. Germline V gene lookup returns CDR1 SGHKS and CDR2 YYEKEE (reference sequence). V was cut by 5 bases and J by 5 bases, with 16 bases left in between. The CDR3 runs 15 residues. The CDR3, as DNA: TGTGCCAGCAGGACCGGTCCTCTTAGTACCGGGGAGCTGTTTTTT. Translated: CASRTGPLSTGELFF.

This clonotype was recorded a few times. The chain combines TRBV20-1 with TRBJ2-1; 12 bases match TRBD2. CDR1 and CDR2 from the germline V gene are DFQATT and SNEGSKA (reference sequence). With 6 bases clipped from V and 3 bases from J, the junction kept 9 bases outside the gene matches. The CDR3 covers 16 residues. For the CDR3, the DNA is TGCAGTGCCAGTCCGACTAGCGGGAGATTCTACAATGAGCAGTTCTTC. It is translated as CSASPTSGRFYNEQFF.

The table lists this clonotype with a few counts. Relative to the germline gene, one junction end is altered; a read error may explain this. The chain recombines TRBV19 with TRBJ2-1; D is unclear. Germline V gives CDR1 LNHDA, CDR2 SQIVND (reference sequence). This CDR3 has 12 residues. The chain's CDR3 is CASSMVDHSRLF. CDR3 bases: TGTGCCAGTAGTATGGTAGACCATAGTCGGCTCTTC.

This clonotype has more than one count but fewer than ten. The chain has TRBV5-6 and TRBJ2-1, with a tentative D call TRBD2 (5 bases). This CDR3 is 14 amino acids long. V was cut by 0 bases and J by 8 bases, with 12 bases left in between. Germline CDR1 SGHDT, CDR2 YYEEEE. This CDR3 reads CASSLAPEGYEQFF. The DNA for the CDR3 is TGTGCCAGCAGCTTGGCACCCGAGGGCTATGAGCAGTTCTTC.

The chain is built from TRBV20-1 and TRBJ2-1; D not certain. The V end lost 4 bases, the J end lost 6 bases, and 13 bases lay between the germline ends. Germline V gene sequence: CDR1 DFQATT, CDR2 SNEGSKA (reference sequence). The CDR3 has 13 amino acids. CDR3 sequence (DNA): TGCAGTGCTATAGGACCCCAAGGCAATGAGCAGTTCTTC. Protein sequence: CSAIGPQGNEQFF.

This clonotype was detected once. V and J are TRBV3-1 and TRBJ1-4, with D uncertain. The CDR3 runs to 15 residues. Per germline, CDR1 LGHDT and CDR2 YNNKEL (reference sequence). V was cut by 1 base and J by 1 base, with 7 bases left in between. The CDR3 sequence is CASSQAPQTNEKLFF. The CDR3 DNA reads TGTGCCAGCAGCCAAGCCCCACAAACTAATGAAAAACTGTTTTTT.

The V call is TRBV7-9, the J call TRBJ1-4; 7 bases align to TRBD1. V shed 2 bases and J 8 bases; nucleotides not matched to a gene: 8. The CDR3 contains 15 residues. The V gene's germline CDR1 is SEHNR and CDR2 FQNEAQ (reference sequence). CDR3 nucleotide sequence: TGTGCCAGCAGCTTAACGGTCCGAGGGGGCGAAAAACTGTTTTTT. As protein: CASSLTVRGGEKLFF. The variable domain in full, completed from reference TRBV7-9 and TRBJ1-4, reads DTGVSQNPRHKITKRGQNVTFRCDPISEHNRLYWYRQTLGQGPEFLTYFQNEAQLEKSRLLSDRFSAERPKGSFSTLEIQRTEQGDSAMYLCASSLTVRGGEKLFFGSGTQLSVL.

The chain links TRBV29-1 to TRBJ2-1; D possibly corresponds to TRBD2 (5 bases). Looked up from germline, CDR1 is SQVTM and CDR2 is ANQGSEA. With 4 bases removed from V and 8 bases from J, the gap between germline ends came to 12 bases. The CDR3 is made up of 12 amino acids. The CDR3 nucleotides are TGCAGCGTTGTCGGGGAAAGGGATGAGCAGTTCTTC. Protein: CSVVGERDEQFF.

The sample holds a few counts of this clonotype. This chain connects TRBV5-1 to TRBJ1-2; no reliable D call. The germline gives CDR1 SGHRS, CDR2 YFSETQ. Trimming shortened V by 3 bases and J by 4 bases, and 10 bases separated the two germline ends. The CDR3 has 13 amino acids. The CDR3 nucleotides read TGCGCCAGCAGCTCTCAGAGTCTCTATGGCTACACCTTC. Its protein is CASSSQSLYGYTF. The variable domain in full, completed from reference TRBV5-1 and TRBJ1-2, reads KAGVTQTPRYLIKTRGQQVTLSCSPISGHRSVSWYQQTPGQGLQFLFEYFSETQRNKGNFPGRFSGRQFSNSRSEMNVSTLELGDSALYLCASSSQSLYGYTFGSGTRLTVV.

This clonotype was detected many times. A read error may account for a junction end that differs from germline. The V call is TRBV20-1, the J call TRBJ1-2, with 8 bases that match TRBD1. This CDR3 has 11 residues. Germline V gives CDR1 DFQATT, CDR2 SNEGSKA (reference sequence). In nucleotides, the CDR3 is TGCAGTGCTAGTGGGACAGGACGCCCTTCCTTC. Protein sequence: CSASGTGRPSF.

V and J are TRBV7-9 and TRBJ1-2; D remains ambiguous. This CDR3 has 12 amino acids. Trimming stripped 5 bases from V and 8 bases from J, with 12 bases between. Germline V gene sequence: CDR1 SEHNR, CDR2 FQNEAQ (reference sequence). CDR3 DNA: TGTGCCAGCAGCCCCGGACCCGAAGGCTACACCTTC. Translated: CASSPGPEGYTF.

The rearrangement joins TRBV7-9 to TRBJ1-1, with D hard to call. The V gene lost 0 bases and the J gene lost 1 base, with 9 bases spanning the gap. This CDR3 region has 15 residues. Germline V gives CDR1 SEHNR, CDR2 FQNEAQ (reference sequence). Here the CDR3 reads CASSLAAGWNTEAFF. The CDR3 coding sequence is TGTGCCAGCAGCTTAGCGGCGGGGTGGAACACTGAAGCTTTCTTT.

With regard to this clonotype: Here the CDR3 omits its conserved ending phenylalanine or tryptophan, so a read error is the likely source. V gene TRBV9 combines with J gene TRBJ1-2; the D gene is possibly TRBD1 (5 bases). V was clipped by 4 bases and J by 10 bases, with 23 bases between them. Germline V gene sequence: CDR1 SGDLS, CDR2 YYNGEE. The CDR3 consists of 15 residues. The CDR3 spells CASSPTGGNVVDYTY. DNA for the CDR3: TGTGCCAGCAGCCCCACGGGGGGGAACGTGGTCGACTACACCTAC.

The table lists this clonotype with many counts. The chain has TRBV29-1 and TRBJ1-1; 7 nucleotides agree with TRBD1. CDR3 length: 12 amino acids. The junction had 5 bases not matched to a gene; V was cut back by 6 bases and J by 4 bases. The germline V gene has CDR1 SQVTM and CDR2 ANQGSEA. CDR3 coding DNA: TGCAGCGTCAACAGGGGATCCACTGAAGCTTTCTTT. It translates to CSVNRGSTEAFF.

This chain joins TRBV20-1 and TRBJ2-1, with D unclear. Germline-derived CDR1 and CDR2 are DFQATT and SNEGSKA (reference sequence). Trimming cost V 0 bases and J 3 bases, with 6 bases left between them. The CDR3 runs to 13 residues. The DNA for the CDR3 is TGCAGTGCTAGAGATCCCCACTACAATGAGCAGTTCTTC. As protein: CSARDPHYNEQFF.

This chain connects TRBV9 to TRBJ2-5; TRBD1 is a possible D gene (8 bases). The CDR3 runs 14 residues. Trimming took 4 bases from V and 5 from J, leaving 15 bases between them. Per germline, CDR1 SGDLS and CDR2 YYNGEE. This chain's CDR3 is CASSFGQGGETQYF. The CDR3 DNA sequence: TGTGCCAGCAGCTTTGGACAGGGAGGGGAGACCCAGTACTTC.

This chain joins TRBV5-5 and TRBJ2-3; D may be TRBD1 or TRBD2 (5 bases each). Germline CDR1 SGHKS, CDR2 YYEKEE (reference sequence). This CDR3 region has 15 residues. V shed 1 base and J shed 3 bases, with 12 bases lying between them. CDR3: CASSLFWGWTDTQYF. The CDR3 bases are TGTGCCAGCAGCTTGTTCTGGGGGTGGACAGATACGCAGTATTTT. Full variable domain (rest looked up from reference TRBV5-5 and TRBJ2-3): DAGVTQSPTHLIKTRGQQVTLRCSPISGHKSVSWYQQVLGQGPQFIFQYYEKEERGRGNFPDRFSARQFPNYSSELNVNALLLGDSALYLCASSLFWGWTDTQYFGPGTRLTVL.

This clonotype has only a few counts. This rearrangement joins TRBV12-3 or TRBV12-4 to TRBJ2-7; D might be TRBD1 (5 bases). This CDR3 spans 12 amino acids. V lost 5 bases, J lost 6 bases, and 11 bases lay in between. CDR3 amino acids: CASSLRGVEQYF. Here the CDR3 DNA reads TGTGCCAGCAGTCTTAGGGGCGTCGAGCAGTACTTC.

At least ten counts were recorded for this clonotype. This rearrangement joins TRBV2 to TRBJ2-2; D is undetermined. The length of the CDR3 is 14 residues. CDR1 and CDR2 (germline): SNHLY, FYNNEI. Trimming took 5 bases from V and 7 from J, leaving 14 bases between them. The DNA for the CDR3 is TGTGCCAGCAGTCCTAACTTTATCGGCGGGGAGCTGTTTTTT. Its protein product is CASSPNFIGGELFF. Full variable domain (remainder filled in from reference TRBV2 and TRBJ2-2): EPEVTQTPSHQVTQMGQEVILRCVPISNHLYFYWYRQILGQKVEFLVSFYNNEISEKSEIFDDQFSVERPDGSNFTLKIRSTKLEDSAMYFCASSPNFIGGELFFGEGSRLTVL.

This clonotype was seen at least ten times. The chain's CDR3 is CSAIRLAGGPDEQFF. Written as DNA, the CDR3 is TGCAGTGCTATAAGACTAGCGGGAGGGCCGGATGAGCAGTTCTTC. This chain connects TRBV20-1 to TRBJ2-1; 14 bases agree with TRBD2. The CDR3 sequence is 15 residues long. The V gene's germline CDR1 is DFQATT and CDR2 SNEGSKA (reference sequence). V was pared by 4 bases and J by 8 bases, with 7 bases of the junction left unmatched.

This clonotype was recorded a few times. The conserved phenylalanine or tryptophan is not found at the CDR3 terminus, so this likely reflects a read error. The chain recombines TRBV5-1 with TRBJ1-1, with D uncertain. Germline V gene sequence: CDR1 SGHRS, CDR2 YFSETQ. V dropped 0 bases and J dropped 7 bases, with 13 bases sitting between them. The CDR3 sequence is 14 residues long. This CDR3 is CASSLGSGLLEAFL. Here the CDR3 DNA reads TGCGCCAGCAGCTTGGGAAGCGGCCTGCTTGAAGCTTTCCTT.

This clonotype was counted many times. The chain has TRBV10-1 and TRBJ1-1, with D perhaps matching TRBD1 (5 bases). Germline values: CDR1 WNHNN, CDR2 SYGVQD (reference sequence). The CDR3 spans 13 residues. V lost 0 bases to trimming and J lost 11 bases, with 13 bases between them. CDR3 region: CASSESTRGAAFF. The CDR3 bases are TGCGCCAGCAGTGAGTCAACGAGGGGCGCGGCTTTCTTT.

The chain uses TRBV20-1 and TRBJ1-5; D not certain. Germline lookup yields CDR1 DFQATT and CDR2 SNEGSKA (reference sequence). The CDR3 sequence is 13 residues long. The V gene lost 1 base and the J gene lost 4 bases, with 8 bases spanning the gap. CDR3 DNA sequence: TGCAGTGCTAGAGTCGCCCCGAATCAGCCCCAGCATTTT. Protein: CSARVAPNQPQHF.

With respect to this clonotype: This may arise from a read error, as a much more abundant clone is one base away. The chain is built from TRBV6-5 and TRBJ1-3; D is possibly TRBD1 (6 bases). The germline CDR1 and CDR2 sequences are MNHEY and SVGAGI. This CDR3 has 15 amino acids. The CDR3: CAISYSQGSGNTIYF. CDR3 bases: TGTGCCATCAGTTACTCACAGGGCTCCGGAAACACCATATATTTT.